One and the same sample provided the 10 T cell receptor beta chains below, sequenced in a study of vaccination effects on CD4 cells after COVID-19. Profiled with immunoSEQ multiplex PCR; TCRdb holds only in-frame clones, not every one. Of about 45,000 clones in the sample, around 70% were seen once. Their antigens are not known. The authors isolated CD4+ T cells after around 10 days of culture. Each participant received a vaccine that was either BNT162b2 or mRNA-1273, given as two doses. The sample here was CD4+ T cells from PBMCs cultured without peptide, taken after COVID-19 vaccination. Receptors originate from a human donor who received a COVID-19 vaccine.

This chain links TRBV5-4 with TRBJ2-6, with TRBD1 as a possible D gene (6 bases). This CDR3 region has 15 residues. V was shortened by 5 bases and J by 2 bases, with 11 bases between the two germline ends. Germline V gene sequence: CDR1 SGHNT, CDR2 YYREEE (reference sequence). The CDR3 DNA follows: TGTGCCAGCAGTCCACAGGGAGCTGGGGCCAACGTCCTGACTTTC. Translation: CASSPQGAGANVLTF. Based on the CDR3 plus reference TRBV5-4 and TRBJ2-6, the full variable domain is ETGVTQSPTHLIKTRGQQVTLRCSSQSGHNTVSWYQQALGQGPQFIFQYYREEENGRGNFPPRFSGLQFPNYSSELNVNALELDDSALYLCASSPQGAGANVLTFGAGSRLTVL.

This chain uses TRBV16 with TRBJ1-2; 9 nucleotides line up with TRBD1. Germline-derived CDR1 and CDR2 are KGHSY and FQNENV. This CDR3 has 16 amino acids. J gave up 6 bases and V 1 base, and 9 bases lay outside the gene matches. The CDR3 spells CASSQLNRGPSNGYTF. CDR3 DNA sequence: TGTGCCAGCAGCCAATTAAACAGGGGGCCTTCGAATGGCTACACCTTC.

V gene TRBV6-5 combines with J gene TRBJ2-5; weak D call: TRBD1 (5 bases). CDR1 and CDR2 from the germline V gene are MNHEY and SVGAGI. The CDR3 spans 13 residues. The germline V and J ends were trimmed by 6 bases and 5 bases, with 13 bases remaining between them. CDR3 in amino acids: CASSPRVGETQYF. CDR3 nucleotide sequence: TGTGCCAGCAGCCCCAGGGTCGGGGAGACCCAGTACTTC.

The sample holds a few counts of this clone. This chain links TRBV6-5 with TRBJ2-1; tentatively, D is TRBD2 (6 bases). The CDR3 length is 15 residues. Per the germline V gene, CDR1 is MNHEY and CDR2 is SVGAGI. Trimming took off 6 bases at V and 5 bases at J, with 17 bases between the two ends. CDR3 DNA: TGTGCCAGCAGAAGATCGTCCGGGAGACACAATGAGCAGTTCTTC. Its protein is CASRRSSGRHNEQFF.

The rearrangement uses TRBV4-1 and TRBJ1-2; the D gene is possibly TRBD1 (5 bases). Looked up from germline, CDR1 is MGHRA and CDR2 is YSYEKL. Deletions cut 2 bases from V and 4 bases from J, with 17 bases between. The length of the CDR3 is 16 residues. The CDR3 DNA reads as TGCGCCAGCAGCCAATTAGGGGCAGGGCTGATCTATGGCTACACCTTC. Translated, it gives CASSQLGAGLIYGYTF.

The rearrangement joins TRBV18 to TRBJ2-2; 11 nucleotides agree with TRBD1. This CDR3 region has 17 residues. CDR1 and CDR2 (germline): KGHSH, LQKENI. The trim removed 6 bases at V and 0 bases at J, leaving 6 bases unmatched. The CDR3 region is CASSPLGQGANTGELFF. The CDR3 nucleotides read TGTGCCAGCTCCCCCTTGGGACAGGGGGCGAACACCGGGGAGCTGTTTTTT.

The chain combines TRBV3-1 (or the pseudogene TRBV3-2) with TRBJ1-1, with a weak D call TRBD1 (5 bases). V gave up 4 bases and J gave up 9 bases, with 24 bases separating them. This CDR3 region has 16 residues. Germline-derived CDR1 and CDR2 are LGHDT and YNNKEL (reference sequence). Written as DNA, the CDR3 is TGTGCCAGCAGCCCCGGAGCGGGGCACCTCATTGGAAAAGCTTTCTTT. It specifies CASSPGAGHLIGKAFF.

The gene calls are TRBV7-2 and TRBJ2-2; 7 bases are shared with TRBD1. J was trimmed by 5 bases and V by 3 bases; bases with no gene match: 6. The germline V gene encodes CDR1 SGHTA and CDR2 FQGNSA. This CDR3 is 15 amino acids long. DNA of the CDR3: TGTGCCAGCAGCTTTGGACAGGAAAAAACCGGGGAGCTGTTTTTT. Amino acids: CASSFGQEKTGELFF.

The J gene is TRBJ1-1, the V gene TRBV29-1; D unclear. The CDR3 totals 13 residues. Germline-derived CDR1 and CDR2 are SQVTM and ANQGSEA. Trimming cost V 4 bases and J 0 bases, with 9 bases left between them. This CDR3 is CSVVSWMNTEAFF. CDR3 bases: TGCAGCGTTGTGAGTTGGATGAACACTGAAGCTTTCTTT. Drawing the rest from reference TRBV29-1 and TRBJ1-1, the complete variable domain is SAVISQKPSRDICQRGTSLTIQCQVDSQVTMMFWYRQQPGQSLTLIATANQGSEATYESGFVIDKFPISRPNLTFSTLTVSNMSPEDSSIYLCSVVSWMNTEAFFGQGTRLTVV.

This clone was picked up a small number of times. The V call is TRBV4-1, the J call TRBJ2-5; 8 bases align to TRBD2. This CDR3 spans 17 amino acids. Looked up from germline, CDR1 is MGHRA and CDR2 is YSYEKL. Trimming took 1 base from V and 1 from J; bases not matched to a gene: 8. The CDR3 nucleotides read TGCGCCAGCAGCCAAGGCGGTTTAGCGGGGTTCCAAGAGACCCAGTACTTC. Residues: CASSQGGLAGFQETQYF.